This T cell receptor (beta chain) was sequenced during a study of blood T cell repertoires in COVID-19. In the study overall: Sites across the United States, Italy and Spain contributed samples from acute and convalescent COVID-19. In each case, the material was cDNA or gDNA derived from T cells, B-cell-depleted T cells, or PBMCs.

V was clipped by 0 bases and J by 0 bases, with 12 bases between them. The CDR3 has 16 residues. CDR1 is KGHSH and CDR2 is LQKENI in the germline V gene. Per the original methods: Amplification from reference gene primers served as the basis for estimated nucleated cell counts. Sequencing used immunoSEQ multiplex PCR; TCRdb keeps in-frame clones, though not all of them. V and J calls and clone size follow that table, whereas D and trimming were derived from the DNA. The data contain around 170,000 clones, 83% of them singletons. Sequenced sample: peripheral blood. The receptor comes from a human donor in a cohort sampled during active COVID-19. The gene calls are TRBV18 and TRBJ2-7, with D possibly TRBD2 on 5 matching bases. The CDR3 DNA reads TGTGCCAGCTCACCACCGGGGAGATTGGGCTCCTACGAGCAGTACTTC. Amino acids: CASSPPGRLGSYEQYF. Full variable domain (outside the CDR3, taken from reference TRBV18 and TRBJ2-7): NAGVMQNPRHLVRRRGQEARLRCSPMKGHSHVYWYRQLPEEGLKFMVYLQKENIIDESGMPKERFSAEFPKEGPSILRIQQVVRGDSAAYFCASSPPGRLGSYEQYFGPGTRLTVT.